This T cell receptor beta chain derives from a study of shared clonotypes between healthy human individuals. Study outcomes and limitations: Limitation of the genetic and exposure-history diversity represented came from the few donors. Sampling was confined to blood; repertoires within tissues likely differ.

Notes on this clone: Its antigen is as yet unknown.

J lost 5 bases, V lost 3 bases, and 11 bases had no gene match. The CDR3 runs 16 residues. Germline loops: CDR1 MNHEY, CDR2 SMNVEV (reference sequence). In the original analysis: ImmunoSEQ gave junction-only sequences without quality scores, so filtering differed. Only in-frame clones appear in the TCRdb table, and some are missing; sequencing was by immunoSEQ multiplex PCR. From that table come the V and J calls and clone size; the DNA was used to work out D and trimming. This table holds around 500,000 clones, 65% to 80% found once. This clonotype was obtained from a woman aged 40 to 50 in good health. Some clones in this sample may be carry-over from other donors' samples. Sequencing used PBMCs. This chain links TRBV27 with TRBJ2-5, with TRBD1 matching 8 bases. CDR3 protein: CASSLGRGLMMETQYF. The DNA of the CDR3 is TGTGCCAGCAGTTTGGGCAGGGGGCTTATGATGGAGACCCAGTACTTC.